The rows below give T cell receptor beta chains drawn from one sample of a study of T cell repertoires in cytomegalovirus infection. In TCRdb, the reads were re-called with MiXCR into one record per CDR3 protein. This table has approximately 250,000 distinct CDR3 sequences, about 23% appearing once. Source material: CD8+ T cells from PBMCs. The receptors originated from a human donor in good health (CMV status not recorded). Some clones in this sample may be carry-over from other donors' samples. Each CDR3 is given with its conserved first and last residue. The D gene is left open where the match is weak. Expanded clones are given a class, and other clones once, few, many or no size at all.

j_call: TRBJ2-1
d_call: TRBD2
clone_size: few
cdr3_length: 14
v_call: TRBV7-9
cdr3_nt: TGTGCCAGCAGCTTAGTAGCGGGGGGGAATGAGCAGTTCTTC
cdr3_aa: CASSLVAGGNEQFF

j_call: TRBJ2-7
d_call: NA
clone_size: few
cdr3_length: 11
v_call: TRBV28
cdr3_nt: TGTGCCACGGACAGTTTCTACGAGCAGTACTTC
cdr3_aa: CATDSFYEQYF

j_call: TRBJ2-2
d_call: NA
clone_size: many
cdr3_length: 11
v_call: TRBV12-3/TRBV12-4
cdr3_nt: TGTGCCAGCAGGGAACCCGGGGAGCTGTTTTTT
cdr3_aa: CASREPGELFF

j_call: TRBJ2-1
d_call: TRBD1
clone_size: many
cdr3_length: 11
v_call: TRBV7-9
cdr3_nt: TGTGCCGGGACAGGGAGGGATGAGCAGTTCTTC
cdr3_aa: CAGTGRDEQFF

j_call: TRBJ1-1
d_call: TRBD1
clone_size: NA
cdr3_length: 12
v_call: TRBV28
cdr3_nt: TGTGCCAGCAGCCCGACAGGGCTCGAAGCTTTCTTT
cdr3_aa: CASSPTGLEAFF

j_call: TRBJ2-1
d_call: NA
clone_size: NA
cdr3_length: 14
v_call: TRBV24-1
cdr3_nt: TGTGCCACCAGTGATTCCGGGACACTGAATGAGCAGTTCTTC
cdr3_aa: CATSDSGTLNEQFF

j_call: TRBJ2-1
d_call: TRBD1
clone_size: once
cdr3_length: 16
v_call: TRBV12-3/TRBV12-4
cdr3_nt: TGTGCCAGCAGTTTTTCTAGACAGGGGGCCCCCAATGAGCAGTTCTTC
cdr3_aa: CASSFSRQGAPNEQFF

j_call: TRBJ1-4
d_call: NA
clone_size: few
cdr3_length: 13
v_call: TRBV6-1
cdr3_nt: TGTGCCAGCACCTTTTGGGGTAATGAAAAACTGTTTTTT
cdr3_aa: CASTFWGNEKLFF

j_call: TRBJ1-2
d_call: TRBD1
clone_size: NA
cdr3_length: 14
v_call: TRBV5-1
cdr3_nt: TGCGCCAGCAGCTCGGAGGACAGGGGGTATGGCTACACCTTC
cdr3_aa: CASSSEDRGYGYTF

j_call: TRBJ2-6
d_call: TRBD1
clone_size: many
cdr3_length: 19
v_call: TRBV27
cdr3_nt: TGTGCCAGCAGTCCATGGCCGGGACAGGAAATCTCTGGGGCCAACGTCCTGACTTTC
cdr3_aa: CASSPWPGQEISGANVLTF

j_call: TRBJ2-7
d_call: NA
clone_size: NA
cdr3_length: 15
v_call: TRBV20-1
cdr3_nt: TGCAGTGCTAGAGATGTGATGAGGGACAACTACGAGCAGTACTTC
cdr3_aa: CSARDVMRDNYEQYF

j_call: TRBJ2-3
d_call: TRBD2
clone_size: many
cdr3_length: 17
v_call: TRBV6-2/TRBV6-3
cdr3_nt: TGTGCCAGCAGTACACCGGGACTAGGAACTAGCACAGATACGCAGTATTTT
cdr3_aa: CASSTPGLGTSTDTQYF

j_call: TRBJ1-2
d_call: NA
clone_size: few
cdr3_length: 16
v_call: TRBV28
cdr3_nt: TGTGCCAGCAGTTTGAACCCCCAAGTCCCCTACGATGGCTACACCTTC
cdr3_aa: CASSLNPQVPYDGYTF

j_call: TRBJ2-5
d_call: NA
clone_size: NA
cdr3_length: 13
v_call: TRBV12-3/TRBV12-4
cdr3_nt: TGTGCCAGCAGTTTAGAGGGGTGGGAGACCCAGTACTTC
cdr3_aa: CASSLEGWETQYF

j_call: TRBJ2-7
d_call: TRBD2
clone_size: NA
cdr3_length: 13
v_call: TRBV29-1
cdr3_nt: TGCAGCGTACTGACTAGCGGGGGGTACGAGCAGTACTTC
cdr3_aa: CSVLTSGGYEQYF

j_call: TRBJ1-1
d_call: NA
clone_size: many
cdr3_length: 15
v_call: TRBV7-6
cdr3_nt: TGTGCCAGCAGCTCGGACGACATTGTGAACACTGAAGCTTTCTTT
cdr3_aa: CASSSDDIVNTEAFF

j_call: TRBJ2-6
d_call: NA
clone_size: few
cdr3_length: 12
v_call: TRBV15
cdr3_nt: TGTGCCACCAGCAGAGATGCGAACGTCCTGACTTTC
cdr3_aa: CATSRDANVLTF

j_call: TRBJ2-7
d_call: TRBD1
clone_size: NA
cdr3_length: 14
v_call: TRBV10-3
cdr3_nt: TGTGCCATCAGTGAGAGGGACAGACATTACGAGCAGTACTTC
cdr3_aa: CAISERDRHYEQYF

j_call: TRBJ2-1
d_call: TRBD2
clone_size: NA
cdr3_length: 15
v_call: TRBV7-3
cdr3_nt: TGTGCCAGCAGCCCCGCTAGCGGGGGGGCCAATGAGCAGTTCTTC
cdr3_aa: CASSPASGGANEQFF

j_call: TRBJ1-1
d_call: NA
clone_size: many
cdr3_length: 16
v_call: TRBV7-8
cdr3_nt: TGTGCCAGCAGCTTAGCCTGGGGGCCGAAGGACACTGAAGCTTTCTTT
cdr3_aa: CASSLAWGPKDTEAFF

j_call: TRBJ2-3
d_call: NA
clone_size: many
cdr3_length: 15
v_call: TRBV28
cdr3_nt: TGTGCCAGCAGTCCGCAGGGTCCCAGCACAGATACGCAGTATTTT
cdr3_aa: CASSPQGPSTDTQYF

j_call: TRBJ2-1
d_call: NA
clone_size: NA
cdr3_length: 17
v_call: TRBV15
cdr3_nt: TGTGCCACCAGCTCCCACCTGAGGGGGGGGGCGACGAATGAGCAGTTCTTC
cdr3_aa: CATSSHLRGGATNEQFF

j_call: TRBJ2-3
d_call: TRBD1
clone_size: NA
cdr3_length: 16
v_call: TRBV7-9
cdr3_nt: TGTGCCAGCAGCCCCGTAGACAGGGCCCCGGGAGATACGCAGTATTTT
cdr3_aa: CASSPVDRAPGDTQYF

j_call: TRBJ2-5
d_call: NA
clone_size: NA
cdr3_length: 13
v_call: TRBV6-5
cdr3_nt: TGTGCCAGCAGTTACAGGGATGGAGAGACCCAGTACTTC
cdr3_aa: CASSYRDGETQYF

j_call: TRBJ1-5
d_call: TRBD1
clone_size: NA
cdr3_length: 14
v_call: TRBV12-3/TRBV12-4
cdr3_nt: TGTGCCAGCAGTTACGGGACAGGCAGTCAGCCCCAGCATTTT
cdr3_aa: CASSYGTGSQPQHF

j_call: TRBJ1-1
d_call: NA
clone_size: NA
cdr3_length: 14
v_call: TRBV19
cdr3_nt: TGTGCCAGTAGACTTCAGGGAGGGACCACTGAAGCTTTCTTT
cdr3_aa: CASRLQGGTTEAFF

j_call: TRBJ2-1
d_call: NA
clone_size: NA
cdr3_length: 13
v_call: TRBV7-6
cdr3_nt: TGTGCCAGCAGCGAACTAGCTTCCAATGAGCAGTTCTTC
cdr3_aa: CASSELASNEQFF

j_call: TRBJ2-5
d_call: NA
clone_size: few
cdr3_length: 14
v_call: TRBV13
cdr3_nt: TGTGCCAGCAGCTTAGGCCTGGGGGTGGAGACCCAGTACTTC
cdr3_aa: CASSLGLGVETQYF

j_call: TRBJ2-7
d_call: TRBD1
clone_size: NA
cdr3_length: 16
v_call: TRBV15
cdr3_nt: TGTGCCACCAGCAGAGAGGATGGACAGGGGGCGGACGAGCAGTACTTC
cdr3_aa: CATSREDGQGADEQYF

j_call: TRBJ2-5
d_call: TRBD2
clone_size: NA
cdr3_length: 16
v_call: TRBV2
cdr3_nt: TGTGCCAGCAGCTCGGGACTAGCGGGGGGCAAAGAGACCCAGTACTTC
cdr3_aa: CASSSGLAGGKETQYF

j_call: TRBJ1-5
d_call: NA
clone_size: NA
cdr3_length: 13
v_call: TRBV28
cdr3_nt: TGTGCCAGCTGGGCGGGCCCCAATCAGCCCCAGCATTTT
cdr3_aa: CASWAGPNQPQHF

j_call: TRBJ1-1
d_call: NA
clone_size: NA
cdr3_length: 13
v_call: TRBV20-1
cdr3_nt: TGCAGTGCTAGGCAACCGATGAACACTGAAGCTTTCTTT
cdr3_aa: CSARQPMNTEAFF

j_call: TRBJ1-1
d_call: NA
clone_size: NA
cdr3_length: 13
v_call: TRBV2
cdr3_nt: TGTGCCAGCAGGGGCACCCCGAACACTGAAGCTTTCTTT
cdr3_aa: CASRGTPNTEAFF

j_call: TRBJ2-1
d_call: NA
clone_size: many
cdr3_length: 12
v_call: TRBV7-9
cdr3_nt: TGTGCCAGCAGCGCCCGGGGAGGTGAGCAGTTCTTC
cdr3_aa: CASSARGGEQFF

j_call: TRBJ2-3
d_call: NA
clone_size: few
cdr3_length: 13
v_call: TRBV12-5
cdr3_nt: TGTGCTAGTGGTACTGTTAGCACAGATACGCAGTATTTT
cdr3_aa: CASGTVSTDTQYF

j_call: TRBJ2-1
d_call: TRBD1
clone_size: few
cdr3_length: 15
v_call: TRBV20-1
cdr3_nt: TGCAGTGGAAACCGCCGGGACAGGTCCTACAATGAGCAGTTCTTC
cdr3_aa: CSGNRRDRSYNEQFF

j_call: TRBJ2-2
d_call: TRBD2
clone_size: NA
cdr3_length: 16
v_call: TRBV11-2
cdr3_nt: TGTGCCAGCAGGGGATTAGCGGGCCTAACAACCGGGGAGCTGTTTTTT
cdr3_aa: CASRGLAGLTTGELFF

j_call: TRBJ1-1
d_call: TRBD1
clone_size: few
cdr3_length: 14
v_call: TRBV29-1
cdr3_nt: TGCAGCACGACCTTCGAGGGGGCGAACACTGAAGCTTTCTTT
cdr3_aa: CSTTFEGANTEAFF

j_call: TRBJ2-1
d_call: TRBD2
clone_size: NA
cdr3_length: 12
v_call: TRBV27
cdr3_nt: TGTGCCAGCAGTTTATCGGGAGGGGCGCAGTTCTTC
cdr3_aa: CASSLSGGAQFF

j_call: TRBJ2-3
d_call: TRBD2
clone_size: NA
cdr3_length: 13
v_call: TRBV29-1
cdr3_nt: TGCAGCGTTGGGACTAGCGGGGCAGATACGCAGTATTTT
cdr3_aa: CSVGTSGADTQYF

j_call: TRBJ1-1
d_call: NA
clone_size: many
cdr3_length: 14
v_call: TRBV5-1
cdr3_nt: TGCGCCAGCAGCTATGGACTGTCGAACACTGAAGCTTTCTTT
cdr3_aa: CASSYGLSNTEAFF

j_call: TRBJ1-2
d_call: NA
clone_size: many
cdr3_length: 13
v_call: TRBV4-1
cdr3_nt: TGCGCCAGCAGCCACGGGACATTGGGAGGCTACACCTTC
cdr3_aa: CASSHGTLGGYTF

j_call: TRBJ2-3
d_call: NA
clone_size: NA
cdr3_length: 13
v_call: TRBV20-1
cdr3_nt: TGCAGTGCTAGAGACTACACCACAGATACGCAGTATTTT
cdr3_aa: CSARDYTTDTQYF

j_call: TRBJ1-2
d_call: NA
clone_size: NA
cdr3_length: 14
v_call: TRBV29-1
cdr3_nt: TGCAGCGTTGATCAGAAGGGCCTAACTAATGGCTACACCTTC
cdr3_aa: CSVDQKGLTNGYTF

j_call: TRBJ2-2
d_call: NA
clone_size: many
cdr3_length: 16
v_call: TRBV7-9
cdr3_nt: TGTGCCAGCAGCGGGGTTGACAGTACGAACACCGGGGAGCTGTTTTTT
cdr3_aa: CASSGVDSTNTGELFF

j_call: TRBJ1-5
d_call: TRBD1
clone_size: NA
cdr3_length: 16
v_call: TRBV24-1
cdr3_nt: TGTGCCACCAGTGATCCCGACAGGGGGAAGAATCAGCCCCAGCATTTT
cdr3_aa: CATSDPDRGKNQPQHF

j_call: TRBJ2-7
d_call: TRBD1
clone_size: NA
cdr3_length: 13
v_call: TRBV7-3
cdr3_nt: TGTGCCAGCAGCGTACAGGGGGCTGACGAGCAGTACTTC
cdr3_aa: CASSVQGADEQYF

j_call: TRBJ2-3
d_call: NA
clone_size: many
cdr3_length: 15
v_call: TRBV7-9
cdr3_nt: TGTGCCAGCAGCTTAGGAGGTCGGAACACAGATACGCAGTATTTT
cdr3_aa: CASSLGGRNTDTQYF